A few counts support the clone carrying this T cell receptor beta chain. The primer mix had 60 Vbeta and 13 Jbeta primers. This table comes from immunoSEQ multiplex PCR, and its TCRdb copy is limited to in-frame clones, with some not included. The data show about 130,000 clones, around 78% seen once. This entry is derived from a study of cytomegalovirus exposure and HLA in healthy donors. About the study: The approximately 120 million unique TCR beta sequences, from about 179 million T cells, were found by an earlier analysis.

Per the germline V gene, CDR1 is SGHKS and CDR2 is YYEKEE (reference sequence). This CDR3 region has 19 residues. Trimming took off 0 bases at V and 0 bases at J, with 19 bases between the two ends. What was sequenced was PBMCs. This TCR was sampled from a woman aged 35 to 49 in good health and CMV-seronegative. The chain combines TRBV5-5 with TRBJ1-3, with D maybe TRBD1 (6 bases). CDR3 DNA: TGTGCCAGCAGCTTGGGGACCGCTCGGGGGGCTAGCTCTGGAAACACCATATATTTT. Protein product: CASSLGTARGASSGNTIYF.